A single sample gave rise to the 25 T cell receptor beta chains below, sequenced in a study of vaccination effects on CD4 cells after COVID-19. Antigen-specific CD4+ T cell clonotypes were called by their expansion after viral peptide-pool culture in ViraFEST. The culture ran for about 11 days, and then CD4+ T cells were isolated. Negative nucleocapsid antibody tests before and after vaccination confirmed no previous SARS-CoV-2 infection. No antigens are known for them. Produced via immunoSEQ multiplex PCR; TCRdb's table is partial and in-frame only. Among under 25,000 clones listed, roughly 76% were seen once. This material consisted of CD4+ T cells from PBMCs cultured with SARS-CoV-2 spike peptides, taken before COVID-19 vaccination. The receptor set was obtained from a human donor who received a COVID-19 vaccine.

This sequence joins TRBV6-5 and TRBJ2-1; D is perhaps TRBD2 (6 bases). Germline V CDR1 and CDR2: MNHEY, SVGAGI. The CDR3 contains 16 residues. Trimming stripped 0 bases from V and 6 bases from J, with 15 bases between. This CDR3 is CASSYSLRGNLNEQFF. The DNA of the CDR3 is TGTGCCAGCAGTTACTCGCTCCGGGGGAACCTCAATGAGCAGTTCTTC.

This clone was picked up a small number of times. V usage is TRBV3-1 (or the pseudogene TRBV3-2) and J usage is TRBJ1-1, with TRBD1 matching 12 bases. CDR3 size: 16 residues. Germline CDR1 is LGHDT and CDR2 is YNNKEL (reference sequence). V dropped 0 bases and J dropped 10; count of bases not matched to a gene: 9. The CDR3 loop is CASSQDLVGDRGPAFF. CDR3 coding DNA: TGTGCCAGCAGCCAAGATTTGGTAGGGGACAGGGGGCCAGCTTTCTTT.

The chain recombines TRBV12-3 or TRBV12-4 with TRBJ1-2, with 8 positions matching TRBD1. J lost 4 bases, V lost 6 bases, and 4 bases had no gene match. The CDR3 totals 13 residues. CDR3 sequence reads: CASSPGTGYGYTF. In DNA form, the CDR3 reads TGTGCCAGCAGCCCCGGGACAGGCTATGGCTACACCTTC.

This chain joins TRBV11-2 and TRBJ1-2; 8 nucleotides align to TRBD1. Germline V gene data show CDR1 as SGHAT and CDR2 as FQNNGV. This CDR3 contains 15 residues. J was trimmed by 4 bases and V by 5 bases; bases with no gene match: 9. CDR3: CASSGTRGRLYGYTF. CDR3 in DNA: TGTGCCAGCAGCGGGACCAGGGGGCGCCTCTATGGCTACACCTTC.

There are a few counts of this clone. The CDR3 nucleotides read TGTGCCAGCAGCCAAGACCAGAACACTGAAGCTTTCTTT. It encodes CASSQDQNTEAFF. The chain links TRBV14 to TRBJ1-1; D is uncertain. Germline CDR1 and CDR2: SGHDN and FVKESK. V dropped 0 bases and J dropped 1 base, with 3 bases sitting between them. The CDR3 extends over 13 amino acids.

CDR3: CASSGSQDRISQPQHF. CDR3 in DNA: TGTGCCAGCAGTGGTTCGCAAGACAGGATCAGTCAGCCCCAGCATTTT. The V gene is TRBV6-1, the J gene TRBJ1-5, with D possibly being TRBD1 (6 bases). Trimming left V 4 bases short and J 6 bases short, with 19 bases between. This CDR3 contains 16 residues. Germline lookup yields CDR1 MNHNS and CDR2 SASEGT.

This chain uses TRBV29-1 with TRBJ1-2; the match to TRBD1 covers 8 bases. Germline-derived CDR1 and CDR2 are SQVTM and ANQGSEA. V lost 7 bases to trimming and J lost 8 bases; unmatched junction nucleotides: 9. The CDR3 loop spans 12 amino acids. CDR3 nucleotides: TGCAGCGGCATGGACAGGGCTGGAGGCTACACCTTC. This codes for CSGMDRAGGYTF.

V gene TRBV14 combines with J gene TRBJ2-3; TRBD2 aligns across 12 bases. CDR3 length: 18 residues. In germline, CDR1 is SGHDN, CDR2 FVKESK. Trimming cost V 4 bases and J 2 bases; bases outside gene matches: 10. CDR3 coding DNA: TGTGCCAGCAGCCTTCGGACTAGCGGGATTAAAATCACAGATACGCAGTATTTT. Translating it yields CASSLRTSGIKITDTQYF.

This rearrangement joins TRBV29-1 to TRBJ1-3; no firm D call. Per germline, CDR1 SQVTM and CDR2 ANQGSEA. This CDR3 has 12 residues. V gave up 4 bases and J gave up 1 base, with 5 bases separating them. The CDR3 spells CSVGQSGNTIYF. CDR3 DNA: TGCAGCGTTGGGCAGTCTGGAAACACCATATATTTT.

CDR3 nucleotide sequence: TGCGCCAGCAGCCAAGTTGGTTTCGGACTCATGAACTACGAGCAGTACTTC. It is translated as CASSQVGFGLMNYEQYF. The rearrangement uses TRBV4-1 and TRBJ2-7, with D maybe TRBD2 (5 bases). Germline CDR1 reads MGHRA; CDR2 reads YSYEKL. Trimming took 1 base from V and 3 from J, leaving 19 bases between them. The CDR3 extends over 17 amino acids.

The rearrangement links TRBV11-3 to TRBJ1-6; TRBD1 is a possible D gene (6 bases). Per germline, CDR1 SGHNT and CDR2 YENEEA. The V end lost 2 bases, the J end lost 9 bases, and 14 bases lay between the germline ends. The CDR3 covers 15 residues. The CDR3 protein is CASSLSGQPPSPLHF. The CDR3, as DNA: TGTGCCAGCAGCTTATCTGGACAGCCACCTTCACCCCTCCACTTT.

This clone was seen only a few times. The J gene is TRBJ1-4, the V gene TRBV20-1; D gene unclear. V was pared by 6 bases and J by 10 bases, with 9 bases between. This CDR3 region has 10 residues. The germline V gene encodes CDR1 DFQATT and CDR2 SNEGSKA (reference sequence). The CDR3 loop is CSAPGPKLFF. CDR3 bases: TGCAGTGCCCCAGGCCCAAAACTGTTTTTT.

V is TRBV5-1 and J is TRBJ2-7; weak D call: TRBD2 (6 bases). This CDR3 has 13 residues. CDR1 is SGHRS, CDR2 YFSETQ, per germline. V shed 0 bases and J shed 5 bases, with 9 bases lying between them. In DNA, the CDR3 is TGCGCCAGCAGCTTGGGAGGCGGGAACGAGCAGTACTTC. Its protein product is CASSLGGGNEQYF.

This chain joins TRBV24-1 and TRBJ2-7, with D possibly being TRBD1 or TRBD2 (5 bases each). This CDR3 spans 14 amino acids. Per germline, CDR1 KGHDR and CDR2 SFDVKD. V lost 6 bases, J lost 4 bases, and 15 bases lay in between. CDR3 protein: CATSPGTAHYEQYF. The DNA of the CDR3 is TGTGCCACCAGTCCAGGGACGGCACATTACGAGCAGTACTTC.

This clone was counted a few times. The rearrangement uses TRBV7-9 and TRBJ2-1; TRBD2 matches at 7 bases. Germline V gene sequence: CDR1 SEHNR, CDR2 FQNEAQ (reference sequence). The CDR3 contains 13 residues. V was pared by 5 bases and J by 8 bases, with 6 bases of the junction left unmatched. CDR3: CASSQGLVDEQFF. The CDR3 DNA reads TGTGCCAGCAGCCAAGGACTAGTTGATGAGCAGTTCTTC.

The chain carries TRBV6-5 and TRBJ2-3; no reliable D call. Per the germline V gene, CDR1 is MNHEY and CDR2 is SVGAGI. The CDR3 is 13 residues long. Between the trimmed V and J ends, which lost 6 bases and 4 bases, there was a span of 11 bases. The CDR3 DNA reads as TGTGCCAGCAGAACACACCTAGCAGATACGCAGTATTTT. Protein: CASRTHLADTQYF.

The rearrangement links TRBV19 to TRBJ2-7, with TRBD1 matching 8 bases. The V and J ends lost 7 bases and 3 bases, in that order; junction bases with no gene match: 8. From germline, CDR1 is LNHDA and CDR2 SQIVND (reference sequence). The CDR3 spans 14 residues. The CDR3 nucleotides read TGTGCCAGTACCGAAGGACAGGGAATCTACGAGCAGTACTTC. Residues: CASTEGQGIYEQYF.

DNA of the CDR3: TGCAGTGCTAGTTTTCAGGGTTTAGCCTATGGCTACACCTTC. Its protein product is CSASFQGLAYGYTF. The chain combines TRBV20-1 with TRBJ1-2, with D maybe TRBD1 (5 bases). Germline-derived CDR1 and CDR2 are DFQATT and SNEGSKA (reference sequence). The CDR3 covers 14 residues. The germline V and J ends were trimmed by 3 bases and 4 bases, with 15 bases remaining between them.

The J gene is TRBJ1-3, the V gene TRBV29-1; D uncertain. V was pared by 4 bases and J by 4 bases, with 17 bases between. Germline loops: CDR1 SQVTM, CDR2 ANQGSEA. This CDR3 has 15 residues. The CDR3 DNA is TGCAGCGTTGGTCGGACCGACGACGTCGGAAACACCATATATTTT. Translating gives CSVGRTDDVGNTIYF. The full variable domain, with the rest looked up from reference TRBV29-1 and TRBJ1-3, is SAVISQKPSRDICQRGTSLTIQCQVDSQVTMMFWYRQQPGQSLTLIATANQGSEATYESGFVIDKFPISRPNLTFSTLTVSNMSPEDSSIYLCSVGRTDDVGNTIYFGEGSWLTVV.

This chain links TRBV29-1 with TRBJ2-7, with TRBD2 identical over 14 bases. The germline V gene encodes CDR1 SQVTM and CDR2 ANQGSEA. V shed 7 bases and J 6 bases; nucleotides not matched to a gene: 5. The CDR3 is made up of 13 amino acids. CDR3 in amino acids: CSAQGLAGGEQYF. CDR3 coding DNA: TGCAGCGCCCAAGGACTAGCGGGAGGCGAGCAGTACTTC.

The genes are TRBV20-1 and TRBJ1-2; possible D gene TRBD1, 5 bases. Trimming took off 6 bases at V and 4 bases at J, with 18 bases between the two ends. The CDR3 has 14 residues. CDR1 and CDR2 (germline): DFQATT, SNEGSKA (reference sequence). This CDR3 is CSASTGTDFYGYTF. The DNA of the CDR3 is TGCAGTGCGAGTACCGGGACGGATTTCTATGGCTACACCTTC.

The gene calls are TRBV11-2 and TRBJ2-2, with D perhaps given as TRBD1 or TRBD2 (5 bases each). The germline V gene encodes CDR1 SGHAT and CDR2 FQNNGV. Trimming shortened V by 3 bases and J by 9 bases, and 17 bases separated the two germline ends. This CDR3 spans 15 amino acids. In DNA, the CDR3 is TGTGCCAGCAGCTTCGCTTGGGATGGGACCAGGGAGCTGTTTTTT. This encodes CASSFAWDGTRELFF. The entire variable domain, with the rest obtained from reference TRBV11-2 and TRBJ2-2, is as follows: EAGVAQSPRYKIIEKRQSVAFWCNPISGHATLYWYQQILGQGPKLLIQFQNNGVVDDSQLPKDRFSAERLKGVDSTLKIQPAKLEDSAVYLCASSFAWDGTRELFFGEGSRLTVL.

V usage is TRBV19 and J usage is TRBJ1-2; D call uncertain. Germline V gene lookup returns CDR1 LNHDA and CDR2 SQIVND (reference sequence). The CDR3 is 13 residues long. The V gene lost 3 bases and the J gene lost 5 bases, with 10 bases spanning the gap. This chain's CDR3 is CASSIDGWYGYTF. In DNA form, the CDR3 reads TGTGCCAGTAGTATCGACGGGTGGTATGGCTACACCTTC.

This clone was picked up one time. The chain links TRBV30 to TRBJ2-5; 14 bases line up with TRBD2. J gave up 6 bases and V 2 bases, and 8 bases lay outside the gene matches. CDR1 and CDR2 (germline): GTSNPN, SVGIG (reference sequence). This CDR3 contains 16 residues. The CDR3 DNA sequence: TGTGCCTGGAGTTCCCCTGGGACTAGCGGGGGACAGACCCAGTACTTC. Encoded protein: CAWSSPGTSGGQTQYF.

The chain links TRBV6-1 to TRBJ2-7, with D possibly being TRBD2 (5 bases). The V and J ends lost 2 bases and 5 bases respectively, with 13 bases between them. There are 14 residues in the CDR3. In germline, CDR1 is MNHNS, CDR2 SASEGT. CDR3 in amino acids: CASSEFKGVHEQYF. The CDR3 bases are TGTGCCAGCAGTGAATTCAAGGGAGTCCACGAGCAGTACTTC.